This is a list of T cell receptor beta chains from one sample in a study of T cells in Graves' hyperthyroidism and ophthalmopathy. Each CDR3 protein gets one entry after TCRdb re-called the multiplex PCR reads with MiXCR. The data contain about 680,000 distinct CDR3 sequences, roughly a third of them seen just once; the ten biggest clones take up 30% to 40%. Sequencing was done on a sample of blood. The receptors here all came from a woman in her thirties or forties with Graves' hyperthyroidism. CDR3s include the opening cysteine and the closing phenylalanine or tryptophan. The D gene is left open where the match is weak. Not every row has a clone size; where given, it reads once, few, many or a size class.

v_gene: TRBV11-2
j_gene: TRBJ1-1
d_gene: TRBD1
abundance: NA
CDR3nt: TGTGCCAGCAGCTTTCCTGGGACAGGGGGAGACACTGAAGCTTTCTTT
CDR3aa: CASSFPGTGGDTEAFF

v_gene: TRBV24-1
j_gene: TRBJ2-3
d_gene: NA
abundance: once
CDR3nt: TGTGCCACCAGAGGCCCACAGGGTGCAGATACGCAGTATTTT
CDR3aa: CATRGPQGADTQYF

v_gene: TRBV7-2
j_gene: TRBJ1-5
d_gene: TRBD1
abundance: many
CDR3nt: TGTGCCAGCAGCCTTAGCCCGGACAGGGCAATGCAGCCCCAGCATTTT
CDR3aa: CASSLSPDRAMQPQHF

v_gene: TRBV28
j_gene: TRBJ2-6
d_gene: NA
abundance: NA
CDR3nt: TGTGCCAGCAGTTTCCTGGGTGTGGGGAGCTCTGGGGCCAACGTCCTGACTTTC
CDR3aa: CASSFLGVGSSGANVLTF

v_gene: TRBV7-2
j_gene: TRBJ2-3
d_gene: TRBD1
abundance: NA
CDR3nt: TGTGCCAGCAGCTTATTCATGACAGGGGCCACAGATACGCAGTATTTT
CDR3aa: CASSLFMTGATDTQYF

v_gene: TRBV12-3/TRBV12-4
j_gene: TRBJ2-1
d_gene: NA
abundance: few
CDR3nt: TGTGCCAGCAGTTTCCGCTACAATGAGCAGTTCTTC
CDR3aa: CASSFRYNEQFF

v_gene: TRBV13
j_gene: TRBJ2-7
d_gene: NA
abundance: many
CDR3nt: TGTGCCAGCAGCATCGGTCGGGGCTACGAGCAGTACTTC
CDR3aa: CASSIGRGYEQYF

v_gene: TRBV12-3/TRBV12-4
j_gene: TRBJ1-3
d_gene: NA
abundance: NA
CDR3nt: TGTGCCAGCAGTCACCGGGACAAGGAGAACACCATATATTTT
CDR3aa: CASSHRDKENTIYF

v_gene: TRBV15
j_gene: TRBJ1-5
d_gene: NA
abundance: NA
CDR3nt: TGTGCCACCAGCAGACCCGCAGGGTTTGGAAGCAATCAGCCCCAGCATTTT
CDR3aa: CATSRPAGFGSNQPQHF

v_gene: TRBV20-1
j_gene: TRBJ1-1
d_gene: TRBD1
abundance: many
CDR3nt: TGCAGTGCAGTGGGGACAGGGGTAACTGAAGCTTTCTTT
CDR3aa: CSAVGTGVTEAFF

v_gene: TRBV2
j_gene: TRBJ2-5
d_gene: NA
abundance: NA
CDR3nt: TGTGCCAGCAGTGCGGGACGGCGACAAGAGACCCAGTACTTC
CDR3aa: CASSAGRRQETQYF

v_gene: TRBV2
j_gene: TRBJ2-5
d_gene: TRBD1
abundance: many
CDR3nt: TGTGCCAGCACCCGGACAGGGGGCAGGGAGACCCAGTACTTC
CDR3aa: CASTRTGGRETQYF

v_gene: TRBV6-1
j_gene: TRBJ2-6
d_gene: NA
abundance: NA
CDR3nt: TGTGCCAGCGGGTTAGGGGCCAACGTCCTGACTTTC
CDR3aa: CASGLGANVLTF

v_gene: TRBV24-1
j_gene: TRBJ1-5
d_gene: NA
abundance: NA
CDR3nt: TGTGCCAGCCGTATGTTGGTAGGGTTGCGTCAGCCCCAGCATTTT
CDR3aa: CASRMLVGLRQPQHF

v_gene: TRBV10-3
j_gene: TRBJ1-4
d_gene: NA
abundance: NA
CDR3nt: TGTGCCATCAGTGAACGGGAAAAACTGTTTTTT
CDR3aa: CAISEREKLFF

v_gene: TRBV9
j_gene: TRBJ1-6
d_gene: NA
abundance: many
CDR3nt: TGTGCCAGCAGCGTCTACCAGGATAATTCACCCCTCCACTTT
CDR3aa: CASSVYQDNSPLHF

v_gene: TRBV7-9
j_gene: TRBJ1-2
d_gene: NA
abundance: NA
CDR3nt: TGTGCCAGCAGCGCCTTGAGCTATGGCTACACCTTC
CDR3aa: CASSALSYGYTF

v_gene: TRBV28
j_gene: TRBJ1-5
d_gene: TRBD1
abundance: NA
CDR3nt: TGTGCCAGCAGTTCACACAGGGGGCGTTCCCAGCCCCAGCATTTT
CDR3aa: CASSSHRGRSQPQHF

v_gene: TRBV7-9
j_gene: TRBJ2-1
d_gene: TRBD2
abundance: NA
CDR3nt: TGTGCCAGCAGCTTTTCGGGGAGGGATGAGCAGTTCTTC
CDR3aa: CASSFSGRDEQFF

v_gene: TRBV6-5
j_gene: TRBJ1-2
d_gene: NA
abundance: NA
CDR3nt: TGTGCCAGCAGTTACTCGAGCGAAGGGGGAGGCTACACCTTC
CDR3aa: CASSYSSEGGGYTF

v_gene: TRBV5-4
j_gene: TRBJ2-7
d_gene: NA
abundance: few
CDR3nt: TGTGCCAGCAGCTTACGGTCGGAGGTGTCCTACGAGCAGTACTTC
CDR3aa: CASSLRSEVSYEQYF

v_gene: TRBV6-2/TRBV6-3
j_gene: TRBJ2-7
d_gene: TRBD2
abundance: many
CDR3nt: TGTGCCAGCGGTACTAGCGGGAGTGGAGGAGAGCAGTACTTC
CDR3aa: CASGTSGSGGEQYF

v_gene: TRBV12-3/TRBV12-4
j_gene: TRBJ1-1
d_gene: TRBD1
abundance: few
CDR3nt: TGTGCCAGCAGGTTGAACCCGGGACAGGGGGCGTTAAAAGCTTTCTTT
CDR3aa: CASRLNPGQGALKAFF

v_gene: TRBV20-1
j_gene: TRBJ1-1
d_gene: TRBD1
abundance: NA
CDR3nt: TGCAGTGCTAGAGAAGACAGGGGGTTACCCGACGCTGAAGCTTTCTTT
CDR3aa: CSAREDRGLPDAEAFF

v_gene: TRBV10-3
j_gene: TRBJ2-7
d_gene: TRBD2
abundance: few
CDR3nt: TGTGCCATCACCGGGACTAGCGGGGACTCCTACGAGCAGTACTTC
CDR3aa: CAITGTSGDSYEQYF

v_gene: TRBV7-2
j_gene: TRBJ1-1
d_gene: NA
abundance: NA
CDR3nt: TGTGCCAGCAGCTTACCAGGGCTAAGTGAAGCTTTCTTT
CDR3aa: CASSLPGLSEAFF

v_gene: TRBV7-6
j_gene: TRBJ2-2
d_gene: NA
abundance: NA
CDR3nt: TGCGCCAGCAGCCAAGGAGGTCTTCGGGACACCAACACCGGGGAGCTGTTTTTT
CDR3aa: CASSQGGLRDTNTGELFF

v_gene: TRBV24-1
j_gene: TRBJ2-5
d_gene: NA
abundance: NA
CDR3nt: TGTGCCACCAGTGATTCGACACAGGGCCAAGAGACCCAGTACTTC
CDR3aa: CATSDSTQGQETQYF

v_gene: TRBV6-2/TRBV6-3
j_gene: TRBJ1-2
d_gene: TRBD1
abundance: NA
CDR3nt: TGTGCCAGCAGTTTCAGCGGGACAGGGATCTATGGCTACACCTTC
CDR3aa: CASSFSGTGIYGYTF

v_gene: TRBV9
j_gene: TRBJ2-7
d_gene: NA
abundance: NA
CDR3nt: TGTGCCAGCAGCCCCCCGGGACACCCAACGGGGGAGCAGTACTTC
CDR3aa: CASSPPGHPTGEQYF

v_gene: TRBV4-3
j_gene: TRBJ1-6
d_gene: NA
abundance: many
CDR3nt: TGCGCCAGCAGCAGAGGGGCCCTCAATTCACCCCTCCACTTT
CDR3aa: CASSRGALNSPLHF

v_gene: TRBV3-1
j_gene: TRBJ2-7
d_gene: NA
abundance: NA
CDR3nt: TGTGCCAGCAGCTTTCACGGGATCTCCTACGAGCAGTACTTC
CDR3aa: CASSFHGISYEQYF

v_gene: TRBV6-5
j_gene: TRBJ2-5
d_gene: TRBD2
abundance: NA
CDR3nt: TGTGCCAGCAGGCGGACTAGCGGGAGGTTCCAAGCGGGGACCCAGTACTTC
CDR3aa: CASRRTSGRFQAGTQYF

v_gene: TRBV10-3
j_gene: TRBJ1-2
d_gene: NA
abundance: many
CDR3nt: TGTGCCATCGGGACGGACTATGGCTACACCTTC
CDR3aa: CAIGTDYGYTF

v_gene: TRBV12-3/TRBV12-4
j_gene: TRBJ2-6
d_gene: NA
abundance: NA
CDR3nt: TGTGCCAGCAGTTTAGGGGCGAACACTGAAGCTTTC
CDR3aa: CASSLGANTEAF

v_gene: TRBV6-5
j_gene: TRBJ1-1
d_gene: NA
abundance: NA
CDR3nt: TGTGCCAGCAGTCCGGACCCCCCCGACGAAGCCTTCTTT
CDR3aa: CASSPDPPDEAFF

v_gene: TRBV12-3/TRBV12-4
j_gene: TRBJ1-5
d_gene: NA
abundance: many
CDR3nt: TGTGCCAGCAGTTTCTGGGGGAGCAATCAGCCCCAGCATTTT
CDR3aa: CASSFWGSNQPQHF

v_gene: TRBV10-2
j_gene: TRBJ1-1
d_gene: TRBD1
abundance: NA
CDR3nt: TGTGCCAGCAGTTATTCGGGGACAGCCTTGAACACTGAAGCTTTCTTT
CDR3aa: CASSYSGTALNTEAFF

v_gene: TRBV2
j_gene: TRBJ2-5
d_gene: NA
abundance: many
CDR3nt: TGTGCCAGCAGTGTAGTTCGGGGCAGCCAAGAGACCCAGTACTTC
CDR3aa: CASSVVRGSQETQYF

v_gene: TRBV29-1
j_gene: TRBJ2-3
d_gene: NA
abundance: NA
CDR3nt: TGCAGCGCTGAAAACAGGGTGGTCGGAGATACGCAGTATTTT
CDR3aa: CSAENRVVGDTQYF

v_gene: TRBV20-1
j_gene: TRBJ1-5
d_gene: NA
abundance: NA
CDR3nt: TGCAGTGCTCCATCGGGGCAGGGTGGATTCCAGCCCCAGCATTTT
CDR3aa: CSAPSGQGGFQPQHF

v_gene: TRBV7-2
j_gene: TRBJ1-2
d_gene: NA
abundance: NA
CDR3nt: TGTGCCAGCAGCTTAGCGACAGGTCATAACTATGGCTACACCTTC
CDR3aa: CASSLATGHNYGYTF